The table lists the clone carrying this T cell receptor beta chain with many counts. Germline V gene lookup returns CDR1 SEHNR and CDR2 FQNEAQ (reference sequence). J gave up 8 bases and V 4 bases, and 6 bases lay outside the gene matches. The length of the CDR3 is 13 residues. TCRdb re-called the RT-PCR reads with MiXCR, one entry per CDR3 protein. The data contain more than 550,000 distinct CDR3 sequences, over 12% of them seen just once; the ten biggest clones take up roughly 3.6%. This sequence joins TRBV7-9 and TRBJ1-2; 8 bases fit TRBD1. The sequence derives from a female donor in good health, serving as a healthy control. The sample consisted of memory CD4+ T cells from blood. DNA for the CDR3: TGTGCCAGCAGCTCCCGGACAGGGTGGGGCTACACCTTC. It specifies CASSSRTGWGYTF.